A single sample gave rise to the 30 T cell receptor beta chains below, sequenced in a study of naive and memory T cell subsets. Two oligonucleotides, mixed equimolar, formed the beta constant-region primer covering TRBC1 and TRBC2. TCRdb reprocessed the UMI-ligation and nested PCR reads with MiXCR, giving one entry per CDR3 protein. The top ten clones hold roughly 0.14% of a sample with roughly 140,000 distinct CDR3 sequences, approximately 17% of them seen once. The material sequenced was naive CD4+ T cells from blood. The receptors stem from a human donor in good health.

The rearrangement links TRBV7-9 to TRBJ2-2; TRBD2 is a possible D gene (6 bases). V lost 5 bases and J lost 2, with 18 bases in between. Germline lookup yields CDR1 SEHNR and CDR2 FQNEAQ (reference sequence). The CDR3 totals 17 residues. The CDR3 loop is CASSPMGLAKNTGELFF. CDR3 sequence (DNA): TGTGCCAGCAGCCCCATGGGGCTAGCGAAAAACACCGGGGAGCTGTTTTTT.

This rearrangement joins TRBV20-1 to TRBJ1-2, with TRBD1 as a possible D gene (6 bases). With 3 bases removed from V and 6 bases from J, the gap between germline ends came to 14 bases. The germline V gene encodes CDR1 DFQATT and CDR2 SNEGSKA (reference sequence). The CDR3 is 13 amino acids. CDR3 coding DNA: TGCAGTGCTAGCAAGGGGGGGGCTGATGGCTACACCTTC. It encodes CSASKGGADGYTF.

This clonotype was detected only a few times. The rearrangement joins TRBV4-2 to TRBJ1-1; D is unclear. V lost 0 bases, J lost 2 bases, and 4 bases lay in between. The CDR3 length is 13 residues. Per the germline V gene, CDR1 is LGHNA and CDR2 is YNFKEQ. In DNA, the CDR3 is TGTGCCAGCAGCCAAGATCTAAACACTGAAGCTTTCTTT. It yields the protein CASSQDLNTEAFF.

V is TRBV7-8 and J is TRBJ2-1, with D perhaps matching TRBD1 (6 bases). Germline lookup yields CDR1 SGHVS and CDR2 FQNEAQ. The CDR3 extends over 14 amino acids. V lost 4 bases to trimming and J lost 6 bases, with 13 bases between them. CDR3 coding DNA: TGTGCCAGCAGCTCCAGCCAAGGGGGCAATGAGCAGTTCTTC. This encodes CASSSSQGGNEQFF. Variable domain in full (rest from reference TRBV7-8 and TRBJ2-1): GAGVSQSPRYKVAKRGQDVALRCDPISGHVSLFWYQQALGQGPEFLTYFQNEAQLDKSGLPSDRFFAERPEGSVSTLKIQRTQQEDSAVYLCASSSSQGGNEQFFGPGTRLTVL.

The gene calls are TRBV24-1 and TRBJ2-5; possibly TRBD2 for D (5 bases). Between the trimmed V and J ends, which lost 1 base and 2 bases, there was a span of 10 bases. Germline CDR1 and CDR2: KGHDR and SFDVKD. This CDR3 comprises 15 residues. In DNA form, the CDR3 reads TGTGCCACCAGTGATTTAGAGGGCACTCAAGAGACCCAGTACTTC. It specifies CATSDLEGTQETQYF.

V usage is TRBV27 and J usage is TRBJ2-5; TRBD1 agrees at 9 bases. Germline V gene sequence: CDR1 MNHEY, CDR2 SMNVEV (reference sequence). The CDR3 runs 16 residues. After removal of 2 bases from V and 4 bases from J, the junction contained 8 bases not matched to a gene. The CDR3, as DNA: TGTGCCAGCAGTTTAGCCGGGACAGGGTCGGGAGAGACCCAGTACTTC. Translating gives CASSLAGTGSGETQYF.

The chain is built from TRBV5-4 and TRBJ2-3, with 10 bases matching TRBD2. Germline V gives CDR1 SGHNT, CDR2 YYREEE (reference sequence). The CDR3 is 17 residues long. Trimming removed 6 bases from V and 7 bases from J; junction bases left unmatched: 17. CDR3 bases: TGTGCCAGCAACCTGGCGGGTCCAGCGGGAGGGGGAAATACGCAGTATTTT. Protein sequence: CASNLAGPAGGGNTQYF.

This chain links TRBV10-3 with TRBJ2-3; D gene uncertain. The CDR3 is 16 amino acids. The V end lost 6 bases, the J end lost 0 bases, and 16 bases lay between the germline ends. CDR1 and CDR2 (germline): ENHRY, SYGVKD. DNA for the CDR3: TGTGCCATCAGCGCATCCTACCCGCTTAGCACAGATACGCAGTATTTT. This translates into CAISASYPLSTDTQYF.

This clonotype occurred a few times. The chain links TRBV29-1 to TRBJ2-1, with TRBD2 matching over 8 bases. Losses at the gene ends were 6 bases for V and 9 bases for J; bases not matched to a gene: 13. Germline assignment: CDR1 SQVTM and CDR2 ANQGSEA. The CDR3 is made up of 14 amino acids. CDR3 residues: CSVAGTSIVGEQFF. CDR3 nucleotides: TGCAGCGTAGCCGGGACTAGTATTGTTGGTGAGCAGTTCTTC.

The chain combines TRBV6-5 with TRBJ2-7; 9 nucleotides align to TRBD1. Germline V gives CDR1 MNHEY, CDR2 SVGAGI. Unmatched junction bases numbered 4, after V lost 3 bases and J lost 4 bases. This CDR3 has 14 residues. The CDR3: CASSYVQGAYEQYF. CDR3 bases: TGTGCCAGCAGTTATGTACAGGGGGCATACGAGCAGTACTTC.

This clonotype was seen only a few times. This chain links TRBV30 with TRBJ2-7; 7 bases agree with TRBD1. Trimming cost V 3 bases and J 2 bases; bases outside gene matches: 4. Germline lookup yields CDR1 GTSNPN and CDR2 SVGIG (reference sequence). This CDR3 is built from 13 residues. CDR3 sequence: CAWSFDRAYEQYF. The CDR3 nucleotides are TGTGCCTGGAGCTTTGACAGGGCCTACGAGCAGTACTTC.

The rearrangement uses TRBV7-8 and TRBJ1-5, with unresolved D. Between the trimmed V and J ends, which lost 1 base and 0 bases, there was a span of 13 bases. This CDR3 is built from 17 residues. CDR1 SGHVS and CDR2 FQNEAQ come from the germline V gene. The CDR3 sequence: CASSLGASRLSNQPQHF. CDR3 DNA: TGTGCCAGCAGCTTAGGGGCGTCCAGACTTAGCAATCAGCCCCAGCATTTT.

This clonotype was counted only a few times. The chain employs TRBV6-9 and TRBJ2-6; perhaps TRBD2 as D (6 bases). CDR3 length equals 18 residues. In germline, CDR1 is MNHGY, CDR2 SVAAGI. Deletions cut 7 bases from V and 5 bases from J, with 24 bases between. The DNA of the CDR3 is TGTGCCAGCATCCATCAGACCGCGGGAACTGCTAGGGCCAACGTCCTGACTTTC. Translating it yields CASIHQTAGTARANVLTF.

This clonotype was seen only a few times. The chain couples TRBV7-2 to TRBJ2-1; 13 nucleotides agree with TRBD2. The CDR3 is made up of 15 amino acids. Losses at the gene ends were 5 bases for V and 12 bases for J; bases not matched to a gene: 10. Germline V gene lookup returns CDR1 SGHTA and CDR2 FQGNSA. Written as DNA, the CDR3 is TGTGCCAGCAGCCTGCAAGGGACTAGCGGGACCCGGCAGTTCTTC. Amino acids: CASSLQGTSGTRQFF.

The table lists this clonotype with a few counts. The V call is TRBV24-1, the J call TRBJ2-1; D gene uncertain. CDR1 is KGHDR, CDR2 SFDVKD, per germline. The CDR3 sequence is 13 residues long. V was pared by 7 bases and J by 2 bases, with 8 bases between. CDR3 sequence reads: CATSLSAYNEQFF. In DNA form, the CDR3 reads TGTGCCACCAGCCTCTCTGCCTACAATGAGCAGTTCTTC.

This clonotype came up a few times. The chain is built from TRBV7-9 and TRBJ2-7; TRBD2 matches at 10 bases. The junction had 4 bases not matched to a gene; V was cut back by 2 bases and J by 3 bases. Germline-derived CDR1 and CDR2 are SEHNR and FQNEAQ (reference sequence). The CDR3 sequence is 15 residues long. DNA of the CDR3: TGTGCCAGCAGCTTAATGAAGCGGGAGGGCTACGAGCAGTACTTC. Translation: CASSLMKREGYEQYF.

The CDR3 protein is CSSLGGGAGELFF. Here the CDR3 DNA reads TGCAGCTCCCTAGGGGGAGGAGCCGGGGAGCTGTTTTTT. This chain uses TRBV29-1 with TRBJ2-2, with D perhaps matching TRBD1 or TRBD2 (6 bases each). The CDR3 has 13 residues. Germline V lookup: CDR1 SQVTM, CDR2 ANQGSEA. The V end lost 8 bases, the J end lost 6 bases, and 16 bases lay between the germline ends.

The V call is TRBV6-5, the J call TRBJ2-3, with 11 bases fitting TRBD2. Trimming removed 4 bases from V and 5 bases from J; junction bases left unmatched: 5. CDR1 is MNHEY and CDR2 is SVGAGI in the germline V gene. The CDR3 extends over 15 amino acids. CDR3 in amino acids: CASSSLAGALDTQYF. Here the CDR3 DNA reads TGTGCCAGCAGTTCACTAGCGGGAGCCCTAGATACGCAGTATTTT.

V usage is TRBV5-4 and J usage is TRBJ2-7; D tentatively fits TRBD1 or TRBD2 (5 bases each). The CDR3 consists of 13 residues. Germline V gives CDR1 SGHNT, CDR2 YYREEE (reference sequence). V lost 3 bases to trimming and J lost 6 bases, with 13 bases between them. In DNA, the CDR3 is TGTGCCAGCAGCTGGGACCGTCCGGGCGAGCAGTACTTC. Protein: CASSWDRPGEQYF.

The genes are TRBV5-1 and TRBJ2-3; no clear D gene. From germline, CDR1 is SGHRS and CDR2 YFSETQ. V shed 0 bases and J shed 4 bases, with 9 bases lying between them. This CDR3 comprises 14 residues. CDR3 loop: CASSLEGSADTQYF. DNA of the CDR3: TGCGCCAGCAGCTTGGAGGGATCGGCAGATACGCAGTATTTT. Full variable domain (remainder filled in from reference TRBV5-1 and TRBJ2-3): KAGVTQTPRYLIKTRGQQVTLSCSPISGHRSVSWYQQTPGQGLQFLFEYFSETQRNKGNFPGRFSGRQFSNSRSEMNVSTLELGDSALYLCASSLEGSADTQYFGPGTRLTVL.

This clonotype was counted a few times. V usage is TRBV15 and J usage is TRBJ2-5; possibly TRBD2 for D (6 bases). Trimming cost V 0 bases and J 5 bases, with 16 bases left between them. There are 16 residues in the CDR3. Germline V gene data show CDR1 as LNHNV and CDR2 as YYDKDF (reference sequence). CDR3 region: CATSRERGLGGETQYF. In DNA form, the CDR3 reads TGTGCCACCAGCAGAGAAAGGGGACTTGGAGGGGAGACCCAGTACTTC.

This clonotype was seen only a few times. This chain joins TRBV4-1 and TRBJ2-5; 9 bases are shared with TRBD2. This CDR3 spans 16 amino acids. Germline CDR1 reads MGHRA; CDR2 reads YSYEKL. Trimming cost V 1 base and J 5 bases; bases outside gene matches: 8. The CDR3 nucleotides are TGCGCCAGCAGCCAAGGTGTGATAGCGGGAGCTGAGACCCAGTACTTC. This codes for CASSQGVIAGAETQYF.

The gene calls are TRBV11-2 and TRBJ1-5; D might be TRBD1 (5 bases). Germline assignment: CDR1 SGHAT and CDR2 FQNNGV. Deletions cut 0 bases from V and 1 base from J, with 7 bases between. The length of the CDR3 is 15 residues. DNA of the CDR3: TGTGCCAGCAGCTTAGATCCAGGGAGCAATCAGCCCCAGCATTTT. As protein: CASSLDPGSNQPQHF.

This chain links TRBV10-3 with TRBJ1-2; D remains ambiguous. CDR1 is ENHRY and CDR2 is SYGVKD in the germline V gene. The length of the CDR3 is 13 residues. V was clipped by 3 bases and J by 3 bases, with 8 bases between them. This CDR3 is CAISENRDYGYTF. DNA for the CDR3: TGTGCCATCAGTGAAAATAGGGACTATGGCTACACCTTC.

This clonotype has a count of ten or more. The chain is built from TRBV11-3 and TRBJ2-1; maybe TRBD1 (5 bases). CDR3 length equals 14 residues. Germline loops: CDR1 SGHNT, CDR2 YENEEA. V lost 2 bases and J lost 2, with 7 bases in between. The CDR3 sequence is CASSLQGTYNEQFF. DNA for the CDR3: TGTGCCAGCAGCTTACAGGGCACCTACAATGAGCAGTTCTTC. Full variable domain (missing parts from reference TRBV11-3 and TRBJ2-1): EAGVVQSPRYKIIEKKQPVAFWCNPISGHNTLYWYLQNLGQGPELLIRYENEEAVDDSQLPKDRFSAERLKGVDSTLKIQPAELGDSAVYLCASSLQGTYNEQFFGPGTRLTVL.

This clonotype was found a few times. CDR3 DNA sequence: TGTGCCAGCAGCTTGGGGGGAGACTACGAGCAGTACTTC. Translation: CASSLGGDYEQYF. This chain links TRBV5-5 with TRBJ2-7, with D perhaps matching TRBD2 (5 bases). The V gene's germline CDR1 is SGHKS and CDR2 YYEKEE (reference sequence). Trimming removed 0 bases at V and 3 bases at J, with 7 bases between. The CDR3 contains 13 residues.

The chain recombines TRBV28 with TRBJ2-5, with D perhaps matching TRBD2 (5 bases). The CDR3 contains 14 residues. Germline V gene lookup returns CDR1 MDHEN and CDR2 SYDVKM. V lost 2 bases and J 1 base, leaving 8 bases between the germline ends. The CDR3 protein is CASSLAGLQETQYF. For the CDR3, the DNA is TGTGCCAGCAGTTTAGCGGGCCTCCAAGAGACCCAGTACTTC.

This clonotype was seen ten or more times. The chain uses TRBV6-5 and TRBJ2-7; the match to TRBD2 covers 8 bases. This CDR3 comprises 14 residues. V trimming: 6 bases; J trimming: 4 bases; junction bases outside the gene matches: 8. The germline V gene encodes CDR1 MNHEY and CDR2 SVGAGI. The CDR3 nucleotides are TGTGCCAGCAGGAGAAGCGGGAGTCGGTACGAGCAGTACTTC. Protein: CASRRSGSRYEQYF.

The V gene is TRBV4-1, the J gene TRBJ2-7; D tentatively reads TRBD1 or TRBD2 (6 bases each). The CDR3 has 16 residues. The V end was cut by 4 bases, the J end by 0 bases, with 16 bases between. Germline-derived CDR1 and CDR2 are MGHRA and YSYEKL. The CDR3 protein is CASSPGDFSRSYEQYF. The CDR3, as DNA: TGCGCCAGCAGCCCAGGGGACTTCTCTCGCTCCTACGAGCAGTACTTC.

The gene calls are TRBV20-1 and TRBJ1-2; D unresolved. CDR1 is DFQATT and CDR2 is SNEGSKA in the germline V gene (reference sequence). Trimming cost V 0 bases and J 3 bases, with 8 bases left between them. This CDR3 has 13 residues. The chain's CDR3 is CSARDGVDYGYTF. CDR3 DNA sequence: TGCAGTGCTAGAGACGGGGTGGACTATGGCTACACCTTC.